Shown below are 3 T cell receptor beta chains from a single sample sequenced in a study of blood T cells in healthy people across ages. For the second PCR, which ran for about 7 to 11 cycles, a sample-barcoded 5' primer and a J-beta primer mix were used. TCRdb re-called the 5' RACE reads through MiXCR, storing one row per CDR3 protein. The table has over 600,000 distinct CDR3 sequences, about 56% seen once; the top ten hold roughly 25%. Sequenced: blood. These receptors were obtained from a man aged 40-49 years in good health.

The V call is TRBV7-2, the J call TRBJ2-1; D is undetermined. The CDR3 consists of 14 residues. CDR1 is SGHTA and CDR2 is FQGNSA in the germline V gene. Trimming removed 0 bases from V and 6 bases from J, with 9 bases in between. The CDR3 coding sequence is TGTGCCAGCAGCTTAGCGGGATTCTCCAATGAGCAGTTCTTC. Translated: CASSLAGFSNEQFF.

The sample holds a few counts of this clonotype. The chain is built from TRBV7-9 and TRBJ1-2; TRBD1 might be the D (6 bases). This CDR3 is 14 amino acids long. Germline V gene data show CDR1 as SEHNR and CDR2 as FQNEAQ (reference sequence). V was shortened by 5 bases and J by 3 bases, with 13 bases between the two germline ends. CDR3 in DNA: TGTGCCAGCAGCGCCTCCGGGACACACTATGGCTACACCTTC. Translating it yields CASSASGTHYGYTF.

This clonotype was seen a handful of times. CDR3 amino acids: CTHPAGISTDTQYF. The CDR3 region has the DNA TGCACCCATCCGGCGGGTATTAGCACAGATACGCAGTATTTT. The V call is TRBV29-1, the J call TRBJ2-3, with D possibly TRBD2 on 5 matching bases. Germline lookup yields CDR1 SQVTM and CDR2 ANQGSEA. This CDR3 contains 14 residues.